This TCR beta chain was identified during a study of T cells in Graves' hyperthyroidism and ophthalmopathy. This clonotype was seen many times. Clinical symptoms, serum thyroxine and TRAb, thyroid ultrasound and orbital computed tomography were used for the diagnoses. The PBMCs were taken from approximately 11 ml of fresh peripheral blood. Germline V gives CDR1 SGHTA, CDR2 FQGNSA. V lost 3 bases and J 0 bases, leaving 9 bases between the germline ends. This CDR3 has 15 residues. Amplified TCR beta CDR3 regions derived from RNA transcripts. Using the HTBI primer set, a first-round RT-PCR was run on the TCR CDR3. One entry per CDR3 protein, called by TCRdb with MiXCR from the multiplex PCR reads. Of hundreds of thousands of distinct CDR3 sequences listed, approximately 22% are singletons.

Sequenced input: blood. The sequence was obtained from a woman in her 70s with Graves' ophthalmopathy. This chain connects TRBV7-2 to TRBJ2-1; the D is unclear. The CDR3 sequence is CASSFRRRSYNEQFF. Written as DNA, the CDR3 is TGTGCCAGCAGCTTTAGACGACGCTCCTACAATGAGCAGTTCTTC.